In this sample, the clone carrying this T cell receptor (beta chain) turned up many times. Exclusion followed for patients with uncontrolled infection, other autoimmune disease, pregnancy or lactation. The authors obtained PBMCs from 10 ml of fresh peripheral blood. TCR beta CDR3 regions were amplified from RNA. The HTBI primer set drove a first-round RT-PCR of the TCR CDR3. TCRdb re-derived calls from the multiplex PCR reads in MiXCR, one entry per CDR3 protein. Of around 350,000 distinct CDR3 sequences detected, about 20% appear once; the ten largest clones hold about 3.5%. This sample was included in a study of T cells in Graves' hyperthyroidism and ophthalmopathy. This TCR derives from a young woman with Graves' hyperthyroidism. Input material: blood.

The CDR3 sequence is CASTKYHRGFSSYEQYF. The CDR3 nucleotides are TGTGCCAGCACTAAATATCATCGGGGGTTCAGCTCCTACGAGCAGTACTTC. The rearrangement uses TRBV12-3 or TRBV12-4 and TRBJ2-7; possible D gene TRBD2, 6 bases. The CDR3 contains 17 residues. Deletions cut 7 bases from V and 0 bases from J, with 22 bases between.